The clone carrying this TCR beta chain was counted between two and nine times. What it recognizes is unknown. The sample originates from a study of cytomegalovirus exposure and HLA in healthy donors. Study findings and constraints: Prior analysis indicated that the majority of TCR beta V segments exhibited productivity approximately 87% or approximately 30% of the time.

Primers included in the PCR were 60 Vbeta and 13 Jbeta primers. The table came from immunoSEQ multiplex PCR; TCRdb's copy has only in-frame clones and leaves some out. Of 100,000 to 150,000 clones listed, 80% are singletons. There are 15 residues in the CDR3. The germline V gene encodes CDR1 MNHEY and CDR2 SVGAGI. Losses at the gene ends were 5 bases for V and 6 bases for J; bases not matched to a gene: 7. The chain joins TRBV6-5 to TRBJ1-5; 10 bases are a match to TRBD1. The receptor's source is a man younger than 45 in good health and CMV-seropositive. What was sequenced was PBMCs. DNA for the CDR3: TGTGCCAGCAGTCCTACGACAGGGGGCGGTCAGCCCCAGCATTTT. Its translation is CASSPTTGGGQPQHF.